This is a list of T cell receptor beta chains from one sample in a study of identical twins. TCRdb fed the 5' RACE reads into MiXCR, producing one record per CDR3 protein. The data show about 490,000 distinct CDR3 sequences, with about 15% seen just once and roughly 0.4% held by the top ten. These sequences were also reported in another study, on yellow fever vaccine responses in identical twins.

The source material was CD4+ T cells sorted from blood. The receptor source for this set is a woman younger than 35 in good health. Each CDR3 is given with its conserved first and last residue. A D gene is named only where the DNA matches it firmly. Expanded clones get a size class; other rows say once, few or many, or leave the size out.

j_call: TRBJ2-1; v_call: TRBV28; d_call: TRBD1; clone_size: few; cdr3_nt: TGTGCCAGCAGAAAGGGACAGCGCTCCTACAATGAGCAGTTCTTC; cdr3_aa: CASRKGQRSYNEQFF
j_call: TRBJ2-1; v_call: TRBV27; d_call: TRBD2; clone_size: .; cdr3_nt: TGTGCCAGCAGTTTATTGCCCAGGGCTAGCGGAGAGCAGTTCTTC; cdr3_aa: CASSLLPRASGEQFF
j_call: TRBJ2-3; v_call: TRBV7-9; d_call: TRBD1; clone_size: .; cdr3_nt: TGTGCCAGCAGCCTAAACAGGGGGCAAGCAGATACGCAGTATTTT; cdr3_aa: CASSLNRGQADTQYF
j_call: TRBJ2-7; v_call: TRBV28; d_call: .; clone_size: .; cdr3_nt: TGTGCCAGCAGCAGGTCCGAGACCACCCTCTACGAGCAGTACTTC; cdr3_aa: CASSRSETTLYEQYF
j_call: TRBJ2-5; v_call: TRBV15; d_call: TRBD2; clone_size: .; cdr3_nt: TGTGCCACCAGCAACGGACTAGCGGAACAAGAGACCCAGTACTTC; cdr3_aa: CATSNGLAEQETQYF
j_call: TRBJ1-5; v_call: TRBV12-3/TRBV12-4; d_call: .; clone_size: .; cdr3_nt: TGTGCCAGCAGTTTAGCGCTGGGGGGCAATCAGCCCCAGCATTTT; cdr3_aa: CASSLALGGNQPQHF
j_call: TRBJ1-5; v_call: TRBV7-2; d_call: .; clone_size: few; cdr3_nt: TGTGCCAGCAGCCTTACCGGGACCACAGTGACTAATCAGCCCCAGCATTTT; cdr3_aa: CASSLTGTTVTNQPQHF
j_call: TRBJ1-2; v_call: TRBV4-1; d_call: TRBD1; clone_size: few; cdr3_nt: TGCGCCAGCAGCCAAGCGGACAGGGGCGCTAACTATGGCTACACCTTC; cdr3_aa: CASSQADRGANYGYTF
j_call: TRBJ2-1; v_call: TRBV25-1; d_call: .; clone_size: .; cdr3_nt: TGTGCCAGCAGTGCACCCCCCCCGGGCTCCACCTACAATGAGCAGTTCTTC; cdr3_aa: CASSAPPPGSTYNEQFF
j_call: TRBJ1-5; v_call: TRBV20-1; d_call: .; clone_size: .; cdr3_nt: TGCAGTGCCAGAATGGAGGGGAGGAATCAGCCCCAGCATTTT; cdr3_aa: CSARMEGRNQPQHF
j_call: TRBJ2-3; v_call: TRBV12-3/TRBV12-4; d_call: TRBD2; clone_size: few; cdr3_nt: TGTGCCAGCAGTTTACGGACTAGCGGGAGAGGTACGCAGTATTTT; cdr3_aa: CASSLRTSGRGTQYF
j_call: TRBJ1-1; v_call: TRBV12-3/TRBV12-4; d_call: .; clone_size: many; cdr3_nt: TGTGCCAGCAGTTTGGGGGTCATGGCCCTCTACACTGAAGCTTTCTTT; cdr3_aa: CASSLGVMALYTEAFF
j_call: TRBJ1-2; v_call: TRBV5-1; d_call: TRBD1; clone_size: .; cdr3_nt: TGCGCCAGCAGCTTGTCCCGGACAGGTGACGGCTACACCTTC; cdr3_aa: CASSLSRTGDGYTF
j_call: TRBJ2-1; v_call: TRBV2; d_call: .; clone_size: .; cdr3_nt: TGTGCCAGCAAGACCCCGCGTGGGGATGAGCAGTTCTTC; cdr3_aa: CASKTPRGDEQFF
j_call: TRBJ2-3; v_call: TRBV5-1; d_call: .; clone_size: .; cdr3_nt: TGCGCCAGCAGCTCGTCGGACAGCACAGATACGCAGTATTTT; cdr3_aa: CASSSSDSTDTQYF
j_call: TRBJ2-2; v_call: TRBV28; d_call: .; clone_size: few; cdr3_nt: TGTGCCAGCAGTTTACGCCGCTTAGCAGGAAGAAACACCGGGGAGCTGTTTTTT; cdr3_aa: CASSLRRLAGRNTGELFF
j_call: TRBJ2-3; v_call: TRBV28; d_call: .; clone_size: .; cdr3_nt: TGTGCCAGCAGTTTATCGAGTCGGCGGGTCAAGAGCACAGATACGCAGTATTTT; cdr3_aa: CASSLSSRRVKSTDTQYF
j_call: TRBJ2-1; v_call: TRBV29-1; d_call: TRBD2; clone_size: few; cdr3_nt: TGCAGCGTTTCCCCAGCGGGGTCGCTGAATGAGCAGTTCTTC; cdr3_aa: CSVSPAGSLNEQFF
j_call: TRBJ1-5; v_call: TRBV29-1; d_call: TRBD1; clone_size: few; cdr3_nt: TGCAGCGTTGAAGTGACAGGGGGGTTTCAGCCCCAGCATTTT; cdr3_aa: CSVEVTGGFQPQHF
j_call: TRBJ2-2; v_call: TRBV24-1; d_call: .; clone_size: .; cdr3_nt: TGTGCCACCAGTGATCACGCTGCCTGGCGGAGGGAGCTGTTTTTT; cdr3_aa: CATSDHAAWRRELFF